These 32 T cell receptor beta chains were all obtained from the same sample, sequenced in a study of shared clonotypes between healthy human individuals. Sequenced by immunoSEQ multiplex PCR; TCRdb stores in-frame clones only, minus some. Here the sample spans about 480,000 clones, 60% to 80% being singletons. Sequenced input: PBMCs. The receptors were gathered from a woman in her forties in good health. Some clones in this sample may be carry-over from other donors' samples.

This chain joins TRBV7-2 and TRBJ1-2; D possibly corresponds to TRBD1 (5 bases). Germline V lookup: CDR1 SGHTA, CDR2 FQGNSA. The CDR3 sequence is 13 residues long. The ends were cut back, 1 base at V and 8 bases at J, with 11 bases in the middle. CDR3 region: CASSLGRGEGYTF. The CDR3, as DNA: TGTGCCAGCAGCTTAGGTCGGGGGGAGGGCTACACCTTC. The full variable domain, in which reference TRBV7-2 and TRBJ1-2 provide the parts outside the CDR3, is GAGVSQSPSNKVTEKGKDVELRCDPISGHTALYWYRQSLGQGLEFLIYFQGNSAPDKSGLPSDRFSAERTGGSVSTLTIQRTQQEDSAVYLCASSLGRGEGYTFGSGTRLTVV.

Ten or more counts support this clone. This chain uses TRBV6-5 with TRBJ2-1, with a weak D call TRBD1 (6 bases). This CDR3 has 16 amino acids. Germline CDR1 is MNHEY and CDR2 is SVGAGI. Trimming shortened V by 2 bases and J by 8 bases, and 19 bases separated the two germline ends. The CDR3, as DNA: TGTGCCAGCAGTTACGCTCGCGTCAGGGGTTCGGATGAGCAGTTCTTC. It is translated as CASSYARVRGSDEQFF.

The chain couples TRBV27 to TRBJ2-7; weak D call: TRBD2 (6 bases). Trimming stripped 1 base from V and 4 bases from J, with 23 bases between. The CDR3 is 18 residues long. Per germline, CDR1 MNHEY and CDR2 SMNVEV (reference sequence). As DNA, the CDR3 is TGTGCCAGCAGTTTATGGGTCCCTCGTCCGCGGGATGTGTACGAGCAGTACTTC. Its translation: CASSLWVPRPRDVYEQYF.

The chain employs TRBV19 and TRBJ1-2, with D possibly being TRBD1 (5 bases). Germline lookup yields CDR1 LNHDA and CDR2 SQIVND (reference sequence). V was trimmed by 9 bases and J by 4 bases, leaving 21 bases between them. This CDR3 spans 15 amino acids. Here the CDR3 reads CASIRAGGVVYGYTF. The CDR3 nucleotides read TGTGCCAGCATACGGGCTGGAGGGGTTGTCTATGGCTACACCTTC. Full variable domain (missing parts from reference TRBV19 and TRBJ1-2): DGGITQSPKYLFRKEGQNVTLSCEQNLNHDAMYWYRQDPGQGLRLIYYSQIVNDFQKGDIAEGYSVSREKKESFPLTVTSAQKNPTAFYLCASIRAGGVVYGYTFGSGTRLTVV.

V gene TRBV6-6 combines with J gene TRBJ2-7; TRBD1 agrees at 11 bases. This CDR3 contains 14 residues. CDR1 is MNHNY, CDR2 SVGAGI, per germline (reference sequence). J lost 4 bases, V lost 7 bases, and 6 bases had no gene match. The CDR3 nucleotides read TGTGCCAGCAAGGCAGGGACAGGGGGGTACGAGCAGTACTTC. Translating gives CASKAGTGGYEQYF.

This clone has only one observation. The chain joins TRBV7-2 to TRBJ2-3; 11 bases align to TRBD2. Germline loops: CDR1 SGHTA, CDR2 FQGNSA. The CDR3 contains 18 residues. The ends lost 3 bases at V and 2 bases at J; junction bases unmatched: 10. For the CDR3, the DNA is TGTGCCAGCAGCTTCAGCCTTCTAGCGGGAGGATACACAGATACGCAGTATTTT. Protein sequence: CASSFSLLAGGYTDTQYF.

This chain connects TRBV28 to TRBJ2-3; no clear D. The germline V and J ends were trimmed by 4 bases and 0 bases, with 8 bases remaining between them. This CDR3 has 14 amino acids. Germline-derived CDR1 and CDR2 are MDHEN and SYDVKM. The CDR3 DNA reads TGTGCCAGCAGTTACGTGGGTAGCACAGATACGCAGTATTTT. It encodes CASSYVGSTDTQYF. Supplemented by reference TRBV28 and TRBJ2-3, the full variable domain reads DVKVTQSSRYLVKRTGEKVFLECVQDMDHENMFWYRQDPGLGLRLIYFSYDVKMKEKGDIPEGYSVSREKKERFSLILESASTNQTSMYLCASSYVGSTDTQYFGPGTRLTVL.

The CDR3 coding sequence is TGTGCCAGCAGTGAGGCAGGGGGTCTCCCCCTTCACTATGGCTACACCTTC. As protein: CASSEAGGLPLHYGYTF. The chain uses TRBV25-1 and TRBJ1-2; 7 nucleotides align to TRBD1. CDR1 is MGHDK, CDR2 SYGVNS, per germline. The CDR3 consists of 17 residues. V gave up 3 bases and J gave up 3 bases; unmatched junction bases: 13.

The chain uses TRBV28 and TRBJ2-1; D perhaps matches TRBD2 (5 bases). Deletions cut 11 bases from V and 7 bases from J, with 12 bases between. Germline CDR1 MDHEN, CDR2 SYDVKM. This CDR3 comprises 11 residues. The CDR3 nucleotides read TGTGCCGTCTTTACTAGGAATGAGCAGTTCTTC. Translating it yields CAVFTRNEQFF.

This chain joins TRBV7-9 and TRBJ2-1, with D perhaps matching TRBD1 or TRBD2 (5 bases each). The germline CDR1 and CDR2 sequences are SEHNR and FQNEAQ (reference sequence). V was pared by 5 bases and J by 0 bases, with 20 bases between. The CDR3 runs to 18 residues. DNA for the CDR3: TGTGCCAGCAGCCCGTACTCCGGGACCCGGAGCTCCTACAATGAGCAGTTCTTC. Translated: CASSPYSGTRSSYNEQFF. Full variable domain (remainder filled in from reference TRBV7-9 and TRBJ2-1): DTGVSQNPRHKITKRGQNVTFRCDPISEHNRLYWYRQTLGQGPEFLTYFQNEAQLEKSRLLSDRFSAERPKGSFSTLEIQRTEQGDSAMYLCASSPYSGTRSSYNEQFFGPGTRLTVL.

The chain couples TRBV29-1 to TRBJ2-3; 7 bases match TRBD2. CDR1 SQVTM and CDR2 ANQGSEA come from the germline V gene. V shed 4 bases, J shed 1 base, and the junction held 8 bases outside the gene matches. The CDR3 sequence is 15 residues long. The CDR3 sequence: CSVAGGTWGTDTQYF. The CDR3 DNA is TGCAGCGTTGCGGGAGGCACGTGGGGCACAGATACGCAGTATTTT.

This clone has just a few counts. The conserved closing phenylalanine or tryptophan is absent in this CDR3, likely reflecting a read error. The chain is built from TRBV28 and TRBJ1-1, with TRBD1 matching 9 bases. This CDR3 contains 13 residues. Germline V gives CDR1 MDHEN, CDR2 SYDVKM. V shed 6 bases and J 9 bases; nucleotides not matched to a gene: 8. CDR3 residues: CASRLNRGHQAFL. In DNA form, the CDR3 reads TGTGCCAGCAGGTTGAACAGGGGGCATCAAGCTTTCCTT.

To note about this clone: Other DNA variants within this sample encode the same CDR3. This sequence joins TRBV6-5 and TRBJ2-7, with TRBD2 identical over 7 bases. Trimming at V came to 2 bases and at J to 0 bases, leaving 4 bases not matched to a gene. This CDR3 is built from 15 residues. Germline CDR1 MNHEY, CDR2 SVGAGI. CDR3 protein: CASSYDSGSSYEQYF. As DNA, the CDR3 is TGTGCCAGCAGTTACGATAGCGGGTCCTCCTACGAGCAGTACTTC.

The chain couples TRBV19 to TRBJ2-1; TRBD1 is a possible D gene (8 bases). From germline, CDR1 is LNHDA and CDR2 SQIVND (reference sequence). V was shortened by 8 bases and J by 10 bases, with 18 bases between the two germline ends. This CDR3 spans 13 amino acids. CDR3: CASGAGQAGEQFF. For the CDR3, the DNA is TGTGCCAGTGGAGCGGGACAGGCTGGGGAGCAGTTCTTC.

The rearrangement joins TRBV13 to TRBJ2-7; D may match TRBD1 or TRBD2 (7 bases each). The ends were cut back, 0 bases at V and 5 bases at J, with 14 bases in the middle. Germline CDR1 is PRHDT and CDR2 is FYEKMQ (reference sequence). The CDR3 spans 15 residues. In DNA form, the CDR3 reads TGTGCCAGCAGCTTAGGGGTACAGGGGAGGGACGAGCAGTACTTC. Protein: CASSLGVQGRDEQYF. Full variable domain (outside the CDR3, taken from reference TRBV13 and TRBJ2-7): AAGVIQSPRHLIKEKRETATLKCYPIPRHDTVYWYQQGPGQDPQFLISFYEKMQSDKGSIPDRFSAQQFSDYHSELNMSSLELGDSALYFCASSLGVQGRDEQYFGPGTRLTVT.

This clone has only a few counts. The V call is TRBV10-1, the J call TRBJ2-1; TRBD2 matches at 10 bases. V lost 2 bases and J lost 7; bases outside the gene matches: 5. Germline CDR1 WNHNN, CDR2 SYGVQD (reference sequence). This CDR3 contains 15 residues. CDR3: CASSESGRARNEQFF. The CDR3 nucleotides are TGCGCCAGCAGTGAGAGCGGGAGGGCCCGGAATGAGCAGTTCTTC.

This clone has a single count. The chain is built from TRBV7-3 and TRBJ2-7; 7 nucleotides match TRBD2. Losses at the gene ends were 3 bases for V and 0 bases for J; bases not matched to a gene: 14. The CDR3 extends over 18 amino acids. The germline V gene has CDR1 SGHTA and CDR2 FQGTGA. CDR3 protein: CASSLRPREGGRSYEQYF. The CDR3 DNA is TGTGCCAGCAGCTTGCGCCCCCGAGAGGGAGGGCGCTCCTACGAGCAGTACTTC.

This clone occurred a few times. The gene calls are TRBV28 and TRBJ2-5, with 10 bases aligning to TRBD2. CDR1 is MDHEN, CDR2 SYDVKM, per germline. V lost 4 bases to trimming and J lost 4 bases; unmatched junction nucleotides: 15. The CDR3 runs to 18 residues. CDR3 bases: TGTGCCAGCAGTTCCCATAAAATAGCGGGAGGTCTAAGAGAGACCCAGTACTTC. Protein: CASSSHKIAGGLRETQYF. The whole variable domain, remainder taken from reference TRBV28 and TRBJ2-5, is DVKVTQSSRYLVKRTGEKVFLECVQDMDHENMFWYRQDPGLGLRLIYFSYDVKMKEKGDIPEGYSVSREKKERFSLILESASTNQTSMYLCASSSHKIAGGLRETQYFGPGTRLLVL.

Worth noting for this clone: This could be a read error, since a much larger clone is one nucleotide away. Other DNA sequences in this specimen translate into the identical CDR3. This chain uses TRBV4-3 with TRBJ2-1; 10 bases agree with TRBD2. Germline V gene data show CDR1 as LGHNA and CDR2 as YSLEER. The CDR3 consists of 15 residues. With 4 bases clipped from V and 4 bases from J, the junction kept 4 bases outside the gene matches. The CDR3 sequence is CASSPGLADYNEQFF. The DNA of the CDR3 is TGCGCCAGCAGCCCCGGACTAGCGGATTACAATGAGCAGTTCTTC.

Regarding this clone: Other DNA sequences in this sample translate to the same CDR3. This chain connects TRBV7-2 to TRBJ1-5, with TRBD1 as a possible D gene (6 bases). Germline V CDR1 and CDR2: SGHTA, FQGNSA. V was clipped by 5 bases and J by 6 bases, with 14 bases between them. This CDR3 is 14 amino acids long. For the CDR3, the DNA is TGTGCCAGCAGCCCCGGGACACTAAGTCAGCCCCAGCATTTT. Amino acids: CASSPGTLSQPQHF.

This clone has more than one count but fewer than ten. The rearrangement uses TRBV5-8 and TRBJ2-7, with D perhaps TRBD1 or TRBD2 (6 bases each). Germline CDR1 is SGHTS and CDR2 is YDEGEE. There are 15 residues in the CDR3. Trimming shortened V by 6 bases and J by 2 bases, and 18 bases separated the two germline ends. The CDR3 bases are TGTGCCAGCACCCCGAAGGGGGGCATGACCTACGAGCAGTACTTC. This codes for CASTPKGGMTYEQYF.

This clone was seen only a few times. The chain links TRBV5-1 to TRBJ2-2; maybe TRBD1 (6 bases). The CDR3 spans 15 residues. The germline gives CDR1 SGHRS, CDR2 YFSETQ. Trimming stripped 0 bases from V and 7 bases from J, with 13 bases between. The CDR3 reads CASSLAQGFDGELFF. In DNA, the CDR3 is TGCGCCAGCAGCTTGGCCCAGGGGTTTGACGGGGAGCTGTTTTTT.

This clone was found once. This chain connects TRBV28 to TRBJ1-1; D is undetermined. V lost 5 bases and J 2 bases, leaving 6 bases between the germline ends. Germline V lookup: CDR1 MDHEN, CDR2 SYDVKM. CDR3 length: 12 residues. CDR3 region: CASSPLNTEAFF. The CDR3 DNA reads TGTGCCAGCAGTCCCCTAAACACTGAAGCTTTCTTT.

V is TRBV10-1 and J is TRBJ1-1; possible D gene TRBD1, 6 bases. The germline V gene has CDR1 WNHNN and CDR2 SYGVQD (reference sequence). V was cut by 4 bases and J by 4 bases, with 16 bases left in between. The CDR3 is made up of 15 amino acids. The CDR3 sequence: CASSADQGIGTEAFF. The CDR3 bases are TGCGCCAGCAGTGCAGACCAGGGGATAGGCACTGAAGCTTTCTTT.

This sequence joins TRBV27 and TRBJ2-7; D might be TRBD1 (6 bases). V shed 4 bases and J shed 2 bases, with 12 bases lying between them. This CDR3 has 14 residues. Germline V gene lookup returns CDR1 MNHEY and CDR2 SMNVEV (reference sequence). CDR3: CASSYATGPYEQYF. The CDR3 DNA follows: TGTGCCAGCAGTTACGCGACAGGTCCCTACGAGCAGTACTTC.

DNA for the CDR3: TGCGCCAGCAGCCAAGGGACTAGCGGGAGCGTAGAGACCCAGTACTTC. It is translated as CASSQGTSGSVETQYF. J is TRBJ2-5 and V is TRBV4-3; TRBD2 agrees at 13 bases. Trimming took 1 base from V and 4 from J; bases not matched to a gene: 3. Looked up from germline, CDR1 is LGHNA and CDR2 is YSLEER. The CDR3 runs 16 residues.

The V call is TRBV5-4, the J call TRBJ1-2; TRBD1 matches at 8 bases. The CDR3 sequence is 15 residues long. V shed 0 bases, J shed 5 bases, and the junction held 6 bases outside the gene matches. The germline V gene encodes CDR1 SGHNT and CDR2 YYREEE (reference sequence). The CDR3: CASSLVDRATYGYTF. CDR3 coding DNA: TGTGCCAGCAGCTTGGTGGACAGGGCCACATATGGCTACACCTTC.

The DNA for the CDR3 is TGTGCCAGCAGCTTATTTGGTGGCTTGAACACTGAAGCTTTCTTT. As protein: CASSLFGGLNTEAFF. The chain carries TRBV7-9 and TRBJ1-1; D ambiguous. V was pared by 2 bases and J by 0 bases, with 10 bases between. Germline-derived CDR1 and CDR2 are SEHNR and FQNEAQ (reference sequence). CDR3 length equals 15 residues.

This clone was counted a single time. The CDR3 nucleotides read TGTGCCAGTAGTATATCGGTGGGGAGCTACAGGGTGAGGAACGAGCAGTACTTC. Protein: CASSISVGSYRVRNEQYF. This chain joins TRBV19 and TRBJ2-7, with a possible D match to TRBD1 (6 bases). The CDR3 extends over 18 amino acids. V was cut by 2 bases and J by 5 bases, with 25 bases left in between. The germline V gene encodes CDR1 LNHDA and CDR2 SQIVND (reference sequence).

This chain links TRBV20-1 with TRBJ2-7; D ambiguous. This CDR3 comprises 10 residues. Germline CDR1 DFQATT, CDR2 SNEGSKA (reference sequence). With 6 bases removed from V and 7 bases from J, the gap between germline ends came to 10 bases. Here the CDR3 reads CSAAPLEQYF. The DNA of the CDR3 is TGCAGTGCAGCTCCTTTGGAGCAGTACTTC.

This chain links TRBV11-1 with TRBJ2-7; possibly TRBD2 for D (6 bases). From germline, CDR1 is SGHAT and CDR2 FQDESV (reference sequence). The V end was cut by 2 bases, the J end by 4 bases, with 15 bases between. The CDR3 loop spans 15 amino acids. The CDR3 DNA reads TGTGCCAGCAGCTTATTACGGGGCGGGATTTACGAGCAGTACTTC. Translated, it gives CASSLLRGGIYEQYF. The variable domain in full, completed from reference TRBV11-1 and TRBJ2-7, reads EAEVAQSPRYKITEKSQAVAFWCDPISGHATLYWYRQILGQGPELLVQFQDESVVDDSQLPKDRFSAERLKGVDSTLKIQPAELGDSAMYLCASSLLRGGIYEQYFGPGTRLTVT.

This clone was counted between two and nine times. The chain couples TRBV28 to TRBJ2-7; D tentatively fits TRBD1 or TRBD2 (5 bases each). Trimming pared 7 bases from V and 4 bases from J, leaving 20 bases between. This CDR3 comprises 15 residues. Per germline, CDR1 MDHEN and CDR2 SYDVKM. The DNA of the CDR3 is TGTGCCAGCATGAAGGTGTTGCCAGGGAGATACGAGCAGTACTTC. As protein: CASMKVLPGRYEQYF.